This is a list of T cell receptor beta chains from one sample in a study of T-cell memory formation after mild COVID-19. A single record per CDR3 protein comes from TCRdb applying MiXCR to the 5' RACE reads. The data hold 30,000 or so distinct CDR3 sequences, with over 20% observed a single time. The sequencing sample was made of PBMCs or a T cell subset sorted from them (not recorded which). All receptors derive from an adult who had mild COVID-19 (a few samples of this study predate the infection). Cell type and time point are not known. The CDR3 runs from the conserved cysteine through the conserved F or W. The D gene is left open where the match is weak. Where a row states a size, it is once, few, many or the class of an expanded clone; other rows omit it.

TRBV7-3	many	.	TRBJ1-1	CASSPDPAGSSEAFF	TGTGCCAGCAGCCCCGACCCTGCGGGGTCCTCAGAAGCTTTCTTT
TRBV6-5	many	TRBD2	TRBJ2-1	CASRSSGSSYNEQFF	TGTGCCAGCAGATCTAGCGGGAGCTCCTACAATGAGCAGTTCTTC
TRBV2	few	.	TRBJ1-4	CASSEEIDEKLFF	TGTGCCAGCAGTGAGGAAATAGACGAAAAACTGTTTTTT
TRBV30	many	.	TRBJ2-5	CAWSYSRQETQYF	TGTGCCTGGAGTTACAGCAGACAAGAGACCCAGTACTTC
TRBV7-9	few	.	TRBJ2-7	CASSLTYEQYF	TGTGCCAGCAGCCTCACTTACGAGCAGTACTTC
TRBV20-1	few	TRBD1	TRBJ2-1	CSARTDRSYNEQFF	TGCAGTGCTAGAACGGACAGGTCCTACAATGAGCAGTTCTTC
TRBV19	.	TRBD1	TRBJ1-2	CASSKGTEGFYGYTF	TGTGCCAGTAGTAAAGGGACAGAAGGGTTCTATGGCTACACCTTC
TRBV6-5	many	TRBD1	TRBJ1-2	CASSYSGTGGAYGYTF	TGTGCCAGCAGTTACTCGGGGACAGGGGGCGCATATGGCTACACCTTC
TRBV7-9	many	.	TRBJ1-2	CAIAPPGRPLSYGYTF	TGTGCCATCGCGCCCCCCGGCAGGCCTTTGAGCTATGGCTACACCTTC
TRBV11-2	.	.	TRBJ2-1	CASSLDPAANEQFF	TGTGCCAGCAGCTTAGATCCAGCGGCCAATGAGCAGTTCTTC
TRBV5-1	.	.	TRBJ2-5	CASSLVATVQETQYF	TGCGCCAGCAGCTTGGTTGCCACAGTACAAGAGACCCAGTACTTC
TRBV29-1	.	.	TRBJ1-2	CSVEGRLNYGYTF	TGCAGCGTTGAAGGGCGTTTGAACTATGGCTACACCTTC
TRBV3-1	.	TRBD1	TRBJ2-7	CASSAGQVNYEQYF	TGTGCCAGCAGCGCGGGACAGGTGAACTACGAGCAGTACTTC
TRBV5-1	.	TRBD1	TRBJ2-2	CASSPRQGFDTGELFF	TGCGCCAGCAGCCCTAGACAGGGCTTTGACACCGGGGAGCTGTTTTTT
TRBV4-3	many	TRBD2	TRBJ2-5	CASSQGYSGSVRETQYF	TGCGCCAGCAGCCAAGGATATAGCGGGAGCGTCCGGGAGACCCAGTACTTC